One and the same sample provided the 30 T cell receptor beta chains below, sequenced in a study of cytomegalovirus exposure and HLA in healthy donors. 13 Jbeta primers and 60 Vbeta primers were used for the PCR. The protocol was immunoSEQ multiplex PCR, while the TCRdb copy is restricted to in-frame clones and leaves out a portion. The table shows some 130,000 clones, with 76% occurring only once. Sample: PBMCs. These receptors all stem from a female donor in good health and CMV-seropositive.

This sequence joins TRBV4-2 and TRBJ2-1; 8 bases line up with TRBD1. The CDR3 has 16 residues. V trimming: 0 bases; J trimming: 2 bases; junction bases outside the gene matches: 3. Looked up from germline, CDR1 is LGHNA and CDR2 is YNFKEQ. CDR3 bases: TGTGCCAGCAGCCAAGATCTACAGGGGGCCTACAATGAGCAGTTCTTC. Translation gives CASSQDLQGAYNEQFF.

This chain uses TRBV2 with TRBJ2-1; TRBD1 matches at 11 bases. The CDR3 extends over 13 amino acids. V dropped 6 bases and J dropped 10; count of bases not matched to a gene: 5. Germline V lookup: CDR1 SNHLY, CDR2 FYNNEI. The CDR3 DNA is TGTGCCAGCAGACCCGGGACAGGGGGAGAGCAGTTCTTC. Its translation: CASRPGTGGEQFF.

This chain connects TRBV25-1 to TRBJ1-2; D unresolved. Germline lookup yields CDR1 MGHDK and CDR2 SYGVNS. The CDR3 runs 12 residues. Deletions cut 3 bases from V and 8 bases from J, with 10 bases between. CDR3 protein: CASSEPSKGYTF. DNA for the CDR3: TGTGCCAGCAGTGAGCCCAGTAAGGGCTACACCTTC.

The genes are TRBV27 and TRBJ1-4; tentatively, D is TRBD1 (5 bases). Trimming stripped 7 bases from V and 11 bases from J, with 17 bases between. Germline lookup yields CDR1 MNHEY and CDR2 SMNVEV (reference sequence). The CDR3 has 13 residues. The CDR3 coding sequence is TGTGCCAGCAACAGGAACGGGGGGGACAAACTGTTTTTT. Translation: CASNRNGGDKLFF.

This chain uses TRBV28 with TRBJ1-2, with TRBD1 matching over 7 bases. Germline lookup yields CDR1 MDHEN and CDR2 SYDVKM. V was pared by 6 bases and J by 8 bases, with 6 bases of the junction left unmatched. The CDR3 runs to 12 residues. The CDR3 DNA sequence: TGTGCCAGCAGCAAGGGACAGCGAGGCTACACCTTC. Translation: CASSKGQRGYTF.

This chain joins TRBV6-4 and TRBJ2-2; D is ambiguous. V lost 4 bases, J lost 1 base, and 7 bases lay in between. CDR1 MRHNA and CDR2 SNTAGT come from the germline V gene. The CDR3 loop spans 14 amino acids. CDR3 coding DNA: TGTGCCAGCAGTGTGTCGGGGAACACCGGGGAGCTGTTTTTT. Protein: CASSVSGNTGELFF.

This clone was seen just once. The chain uses TRBV2 and TRBJ2-3, with 14 positions matching TRBD2. CDR3 size: 18 residues. The V gene's germline CDR1 is SNHLY and CDR2 FYNNEI. V shed 1 base and J 6 bases; nucleotides not matched to a gene: 9. CDR3 in DNA: TGTGCCAGCAGTGAAGGCCGACTAGCGGGAGGGCTGGGGGATACGCAGTATTTT. Protein: CASSEGRLAGGLGDTQYF.

The rearrangement joins TRBV6-5 to TRBJ2-7, with 11 positions matching TRBD1. The J segment lost 4 bases and the V segment lost 5 bases, leaving 4 bases of the junction unmatched. This CDR3 spans 14 amino acids. In germline, CDR1 is MNHEY, CDR2 SVGAGI. Here the CDR3 DNA reads TGTGCCAGCAGTCCGGGACAGGGGGGATACGAGCAGTACTTC. This translates into CASSPGQGGYEQYF.

This rearrangement joins TRBV5-1 to TRBJ2-3, with D maybe TRBD2 (7 bases). The CDR3 is 15 residues long. V shed 4 bases and J shed 1 base, with 13 bases lying between them. Germline V gene sequence: CDR1 SGHRS, CDR2 YFSETQ. The DNA of the CDR3 is TGCGCCAGCAGCCCGGGGGGCCCTCGCACAGATACGCAGTATTTT. Translated, it gives CASSPGGPRTDTQYF.

The genes are TRBV28 and TRBJ1-1; a weak D match, TRBD1 (6 bases). Between the trimmed V and J ends, which lost 7 bases and 3 bases, there was a span of 15 bases. Germline values: CDR1 MDHEN, CDR2 SYDVKM. This CDR3 spans 14 amino acids. CDR3 DNA sequence: TGTGCCAGCAATGTGGGGGGGCTTGACACTGAAGCTTTCTTT. As protein: CASNVGGLDTEAFF.

The chain employs TRBV5-4 and TRBJ2-1, with a tentative D call TRBD2 (5 bases). Germline V CDR1 and CDR2: SGHNT, YYREEE (reference sequence). V lost 0 bases and J lost 5, with 15 bases in between. There are 16 residues in the CDR3. The CDR3 sequence is CASSLGGRTKNNEQFF. Here the CDR3 DNA reads TGTGCCAGCAGCTTGGGTGGGAGAACCAAGAACAATGAGCAGTTCTTC.

V usage is TRBV7-2 and J usage is TRBJ2-3; 9 nucleotides align to TRBD2. This CDR3 has 17 residues. V dropped 1 base and J dropped 1; count of bases not matched to a gene: 6. The germline V gene encodes CDR1 SGHTA and CDR2 FQGNSA. Here the CDR3 reads CASSLVSTSGGTDTQYF. CDR3 DNA sequence: TGTGCCAGCAGCTTAGTATCGACTAGCGGAGGCACAGATACGCAGTATTTT.

The CDR3 reads CASSLWDRGIYEQFF. CDR3 DNA: TGCGCCAGCAGCTTGTGGGACAGGGGAATCTATGAGCAGTTCTTC. This chain uses TRBV5-1 with TRBJ2-1; TRBD1 matches at 10 bases. The CDR3 spans 15 residues. The germline V gene has CDR1 SGHRS and CDR2 YFSETQ. V lost 1 base to trimming and J lost 8 bases; unmatched junction nucleotides: 6.

This clone came up a few times. The chain has TRBV6-1 and TRBJ1-5, with a possible D match to TRBD1 (5 bases). Trimming stripped 1 base from V and 2 bases from J, with 9 bases between. The CDR3 consists of 15 residues. Germline V gives CDR1 MNHNS, CDR2 SASEGT. The CDR3 loop reads CASSEVGGGNQPQHF. The CDR3 region has the DNA TGTGCCAGCAGTGAAGTCGGGGGGGGCAATCAGCCCCAGCATTTT.

The V call is TRBV7-3, the J call TRBJ1-2; 8 nucleotides agree with TRBD1. Germline CDR1 and CDR2: SGHTA and FQGTGA. This CDR3 is built from 15 residues. V trimming: 6 bases; J trimming: 8 bases; junction bases outside the gene matches: 14. The CDR3 is CASSLAGGGIDGYTF. CDR3 coding DNA: TGTGCCAGCAGTCTCGCAGGGGGCGGTATAGACGGCTACACCTTC.

The chain employs TRBV29-1 and TRBJ1-2; D might be TRBD1 (6 bases). Deletions cut 8 bases from V and 4 bases from J, with 11 bases between. The CDR3 is 11 residues long. Germline V gene data show CDR1 as SQVTM and CDR2 as ANQGSEA. CDR3: CSLGTSYGYTF. The CDR3 DNA reads TGCAGCCTCGGGACATCCTATGGCTACACCTTC.

The gene calls are TRBV2 and TRBJ1-2; 7 bases align to TRBD1. Losses at the gene ends were 4 bases for V and 0 bases for J; bases not matched to a gene: 8. The CDR3 loop spans 16 amino acids. CDR1 and CDR2 (germline): SNHLY, FYNNEI. CDR3 in DNA: TGTGCCAGCAGTGTTCAGGGGGAACAACCTAACTATGGCTACACCTTC. This codes for CASSVQGEQPNYGYTF.

The genes are TRBV28 and TRBJ1-5; no definite D call. Per germline, CDR1 MDHEN and CDR2 SYDVKM. V dropped 5 bases and J dropped 4 bases, with 6 bases sitting between them. The CDR3 is 12 residues long. CDR3 region: CASSPKNQPQHF. The CDR3 DNA reads as TGTGCCAGCAGTCCAAAAAATCAGCCCCAGCATTTT.

This clone was observed once. This rearrangement joins TRBV4-1 to TRBJ2-6, with 9 bases identical to TRBD1. CDR3 length equals 18 residues. Germline V gene lookup returns CDR1 MGHRA and CDR2 YSYEKL. J lost 4 bases, V lost 4 bases, and 11 bases had no gene match. For the CDR3, the DNA is TGCGCCAGCAGCCGAGAGGAACAGGGGGCGCAAGGGGCCAACGTCCTGACTTTC. It is translated as CASSREEQGAQGANVLTF.

This clone appeared a few times. Other DNA sequences within the sample encode an identical CDR3. The rearrangement joins TRBV7-9 to TRBJ2-1; the match to TRBD2 covers 7 bases. Germline CDR1 reads SEHNR; CDR2 reads FQNEAQ (reference sequence). V trimming: 0 bases; J trimming: 6 bases; junction bases outside the gene matches: 2. The CDR3 runs 14 residues. The CDR3 DNA is TGTGCCAGCAGCTTAGCGGGAGGGGTCAATGAGCAGTTCTTC. It is translated as CASSLAGGVNEQFF.

The chain uses TRBV14 and TRBJ1-3; D may be TRBD1 (5 bases). Trimming stripped 4 bases from V and 7 bases from J, with 8 bases between. This CDR3 comprises 12 residues. Germline-derived CDR1 and CDR2 are SGHDN and FVKESK. The CDR3 DNA reads as TGTGCCAGCAGCCTCGGGGGTAACACCATATATTTT. Residues: CASSLGGNTIYF.

CDR3 DNA sequence: TGTGCCAGTAAGGGGCTGGCGGACGCTTCCTACGAGCAGTACTTC. Translation gives CASKGLADASYEQYF. The chain uses TRBV19 and TRBJ2-7, with D perhaps matching TRBD1 (5 bases). Deletions cut 7 bases from V and 1 base from J, with 17 bases between. The CDR3 length is 15 residues. Germline V gene sequence: CDR1 LNHDA, CDR2 SQIVND (reference sequence).

V gene TRBV19 combines with J gene TRBJ2-1, with 9 bases fitting TRBD2. This CDR3 is 17 amino acids long. The V segment lost 3 bases and the J segment 7 bases; nucleotides outside the gene matches: 13. Germline CDR1 LNHDA, CDR2 SQIVND (reference sequence). CDR3 region: CASSIPSGRPSGNEQFF. CDR3 nucleotide sequence: TGTGCCAGTAGTATCCCCAGCGGGAGGCCTAGTGGGAATGAGCAGTTCTTC.

The chain joins TRBV9 to TRBJ2-1; TRBD1 agrees at 9 bases. The CDR3 contains 15 residues. After removal of 3 bases from V and 4 bases from J, the junction contained 5 bases not matched to a gene. CDR1 and CDR2 from the germline V gene are SGDLS and YYNGEE. The CDR3 is CASSELTGGYNEQFF. CDR3 nucleotide sequence: TGTGCCAGCAGCGAGCTGACAGGGGGGTACAATGAGCAGTTCTTC.

CDR3 in DNA: TGCGCCAGCAGCTTGGCCCCGGGAGAGGCCCACGCTGAAGCTTTCTTT. Residues: CASSLAPGEAHAEAFF. The rearrangement uses TRBV5-1 and TRBJ1-1; D unclear. The CDR3 has 16 residues. CDR1 and CDR2 (germline): SGHRS, YFSETQ. V lost 0 bases, J lost 6 bases, and 18 bases lay in between.

The chain uses TRBV5-5 and TRBJ2-6; TRBD2 matches at 8 bases. Germline V CDR1 and CDR2: SGHKS, YYEKEE (reference sequence). Trimming at V came to 1 base and at J to 4 bases, leaving 7 bases not matched to a gene. The CDR3 has 17 amino acids. DNA of the CDR3: TGTGCCAGCAGCTTGCACGGGGGGGTTTCCGGGGCCAACGTCCTGACTTTC. Translated, it gives CASSLHGGVSGANVLTF.

This clone was found a few times. This chain links TRBV5-6 with TRBJ1-1; D unclear. The CDR3 covers 12 residues. Looked up from germline, CDR1 is SGHDT and CDR2 is YYEEEE. Deletions cut 0 bases from V and 8 bases from J, with 8 bases between. The CDR3 bases are TGTGCCAGCAGCTTGGGCAGATCGGAAGCTTTCTTT. Protein sequence: CASSLGRSEAFF.

J is TRBJ2-7 and V is TRBV30, with D possibly matching TRBD2 (6 bases). Trimming pared 1 base from V and 2 bases from J, leaving 9 bases between. The CDR3 loop spans 13 amino acids. The germline V gene has CDR1 GTSNPN and CDR2 SVGIG (reference sequence). The CDR3 is CAWSGGDTYEQYF. The CDR3 region has the DNA TGTGCCTGGAGTGGCGGGGATACCTACGAGCAGTACTTC.

J is TRBJ2-5 and V is TRBV6-1; weak D call: TRBD2 (6 bases). Trimming shortened V by 8 bases and J by 5 bases, and 21 bases separated the two germline ends. The CDR3 has 15 amino acids. Germline CDR1 and CDR2: MNHNS and SASEGT. CDR3 amino acids: CASYNSGEEVETQYF. As DNA, the CDR3 is TGTGCCAGCTATAATAGCGGAGAAGAGGTGGAGACCCAGTACTTC.

The chain employs TRBV6-5 and TRBJ1-2, with D possibly being TRBD1 (6 bases). Trimming pared 6 bases from V and 6 bases from J, leaving 14 bases between. Germline CDR1 is MNHEY and CDR2 is SVGAGI. The CDR3 runs 13 residues. The CDR3 DNA reads TGTGCCAGCAGCTACACAGGGTGGAATGGCTACACCTTC. It is translated as CASSYTGWNGYTF.